This T cell receptor (beta chain) was observed in a study of cytomegalovirus exposure and HLA in healthy donors. The overall study: Most genotyped donors, 81% of 398, had Caucasian-associated genetic ancestry. Regarding the study as a whole: A missense variant in DCLRE1C was later tied to TCR beta V- and J-gene trimming. Confirmation in vitro established that a few CMV-associated chains were specific for CMV antigens.

The primer mix had 60 Vbeta and 13 Jbeta primers. Repertoires were generated with immunoSEQ multiplex PCR, while TCRdb's copy carries only in-frame clones and drops some. The sample lists around 100,000 clones; approximately 83% were seen once. This clone was counted only a few times. Its antigen remains unknown. The V end was cut by 1 base, the J end by 3 bases, with 6 bases between. The V gene's germline CDR1 is SGHTA and CDR2 FQGNSA. The CDR3 is made up of 13 amino acids. Sequencing input: PBMCs. The TCR comes from a woman aged 18-29 years in good health and CMV-seronegative. J is TRBJ1-2 and V is TRBV7-2; D call uncertain. The chain's CDR3 is CASSLETYYGYTF. The CDR3 nucleotides read TGTGCCAGCAGCTTAGAAACATACTATGGCTACACCTTC.